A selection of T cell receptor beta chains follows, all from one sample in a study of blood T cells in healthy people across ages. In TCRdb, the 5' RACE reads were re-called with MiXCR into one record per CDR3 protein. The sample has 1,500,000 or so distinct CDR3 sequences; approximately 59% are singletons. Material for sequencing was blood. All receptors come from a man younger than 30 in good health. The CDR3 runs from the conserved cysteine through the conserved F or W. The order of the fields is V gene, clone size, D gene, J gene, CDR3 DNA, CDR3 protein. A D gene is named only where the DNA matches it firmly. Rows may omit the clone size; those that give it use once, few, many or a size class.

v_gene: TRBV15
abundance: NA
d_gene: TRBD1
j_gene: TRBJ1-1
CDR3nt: TGTGCCACCGCATCCTGGGACAGGGGATATGATGCTGAAGCTTTCTTT
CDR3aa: CATASWDRGYDAEAFF

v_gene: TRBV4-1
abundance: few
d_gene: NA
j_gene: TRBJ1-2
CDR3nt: TGCGCCAGCAGCCAAGATGGCGGGAACTATGGCTACACCTTC
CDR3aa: CASSQDGGNYGYTF

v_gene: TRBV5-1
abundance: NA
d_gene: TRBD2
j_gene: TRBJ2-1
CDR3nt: TGCGCCAGCAGCTTGGCCGCTAGCGGATACAATGAGCAGTTCTTC
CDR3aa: CASSLAASGYNEQFF

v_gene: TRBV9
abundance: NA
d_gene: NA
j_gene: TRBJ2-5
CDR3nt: TGTGCCAGCAGCGTAGCCGGCAGTCAAAGGGAGACCCAGTACTTC
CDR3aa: CASSVAGSQRETQYF

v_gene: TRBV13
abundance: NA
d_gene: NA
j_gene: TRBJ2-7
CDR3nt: TGTGCCAGCAGCTTAGGCTCAGAGCACGAGCAGTACTTC
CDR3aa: CASSLGSEHEQYF

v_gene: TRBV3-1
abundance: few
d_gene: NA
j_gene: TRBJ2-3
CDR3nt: TGTGCCAGCAGCCAAGATAAAAATTATGGTCCAGATACGCAGTATTTT
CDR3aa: CASSQDKNYGPDTQYF

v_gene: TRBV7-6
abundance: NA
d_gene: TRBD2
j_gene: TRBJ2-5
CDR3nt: TGTGCCAGCAGCTCGAGCGGGAGGCCGCAAGAGACCCAGTACTTC
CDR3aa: CASSSSGRPQETQYF

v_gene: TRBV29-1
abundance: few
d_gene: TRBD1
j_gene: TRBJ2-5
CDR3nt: TGCAGCGTTCCCGTGGACAGGGACCAAGAGACCCAGTACTTC
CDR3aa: CSVPVDRDQETQYF

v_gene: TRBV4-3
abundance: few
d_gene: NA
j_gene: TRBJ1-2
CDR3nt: TGCGCCAGCAGCCAAGGGATTAGGACAGATTTAAGTCATGGCTACACCTTC
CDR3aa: CASSQGIRTDLSHGYTF

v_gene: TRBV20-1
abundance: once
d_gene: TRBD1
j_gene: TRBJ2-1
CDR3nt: TGCAGTGCTAGACGGGACAGGGGTAGCCTCCGCTCCTACAATGAGCAGTTCTTC
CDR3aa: CSARRDRGSLRSYNEQFF

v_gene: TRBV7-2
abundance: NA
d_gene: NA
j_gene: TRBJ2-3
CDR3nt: TGTGCCAGCAGGGCGAGGTTCCGGGCAGATACGCAGTATTTT
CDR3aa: CASRARFRADTQYF

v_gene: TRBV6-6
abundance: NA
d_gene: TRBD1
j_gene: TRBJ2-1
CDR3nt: TGTGCCAGCAGTTACGTCACGGACAGGGGGGAAGTTGAGCAGTTCTTC
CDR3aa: CASSYVTDRGEVEQFF

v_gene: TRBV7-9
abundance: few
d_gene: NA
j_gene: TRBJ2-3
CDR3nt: TGTGCCAGCAGCTTAGGGCCAACAGCAGATACGCAGTATTTT
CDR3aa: CASSLGPTADTQYF

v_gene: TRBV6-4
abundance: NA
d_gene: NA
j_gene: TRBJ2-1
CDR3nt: TGTGCCAGCAGCAACGACTACAATGAGCAGTTCTTC
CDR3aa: CASSNDYNEQFF

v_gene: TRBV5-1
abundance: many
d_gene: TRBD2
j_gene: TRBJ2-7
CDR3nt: TGCGCCAGCAGCTACCCGGGACTAGCTAACGAGCAGTACTTC
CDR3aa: CASSYPGLANEQYF

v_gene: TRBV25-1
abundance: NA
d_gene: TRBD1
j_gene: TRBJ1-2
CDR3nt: TGTGCCAGCAGTGATGCTCGGACAGGGTCTATCTATGGCTACACCTTC
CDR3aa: CASSDARTGSIYGYTF

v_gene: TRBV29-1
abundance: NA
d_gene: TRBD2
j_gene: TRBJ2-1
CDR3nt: TGCAGCGTTGAAGAGGGGACTAGCGGGAGAGGGTGTGAGCAGTTCTTC
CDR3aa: CSVEEGTSGRGCEQFF

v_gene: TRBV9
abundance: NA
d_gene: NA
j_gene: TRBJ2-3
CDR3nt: TGTGCCAGCAGCGTAGGAGGAGGTGCCCTAGCGTTCCGCACAGATACGCAGTATTTT
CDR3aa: CASSVGGGALAFRTDTQYF

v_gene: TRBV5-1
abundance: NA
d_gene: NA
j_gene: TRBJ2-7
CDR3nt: TGCGCCAGCAGCTTACGGGACCCCTACAATGAGCAGTACTTC
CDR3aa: CASSLRDPYNEQYF

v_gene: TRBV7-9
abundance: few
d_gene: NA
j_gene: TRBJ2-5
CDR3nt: TGTGCCAGCAGCTCCCCCAACAGGGAGCGGGAGACCCAGTACTTC
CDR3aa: CASSSPNRERETQYF

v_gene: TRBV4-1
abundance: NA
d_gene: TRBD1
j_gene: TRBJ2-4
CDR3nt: TGCGCCAGCAGCCAACCCCGGACAGGCGGGAACATTCAGTACTTC
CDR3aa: CASSQPRTGGNIQYF

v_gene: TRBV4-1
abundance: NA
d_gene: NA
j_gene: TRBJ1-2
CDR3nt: TGCGCCAGCAGCCTACGGGACCTTGGGGGCTATGGCTACACCTTC
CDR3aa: CASSLRDLGGYGYTF

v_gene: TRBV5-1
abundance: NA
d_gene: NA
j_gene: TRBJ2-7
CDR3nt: TGTGCCAGCAGCTTCTCGGGGACGGCAGTCTACGAGCAGTACTTC
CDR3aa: CASSFSGTAVYEQYF

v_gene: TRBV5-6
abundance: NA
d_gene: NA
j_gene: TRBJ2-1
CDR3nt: TGTGCCAGCAGCTCCCTCCCGGGCAGGTACAATGAGCAGTTCTTC
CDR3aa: CASSSLPGRYNEQFF

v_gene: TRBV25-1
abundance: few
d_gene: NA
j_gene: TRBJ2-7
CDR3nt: TGTGCCAGCAGTGAAGCACATCTCTACGAGCAGTACTTC
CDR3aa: CASSEAHLYEQYF

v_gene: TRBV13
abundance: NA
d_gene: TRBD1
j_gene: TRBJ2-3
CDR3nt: TGTGCCAGCAGCTTAGGGGGGACAGCCCCCTACACAGATACGCAGTATTTT
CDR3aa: CASSLGGTAPYTDTQYF

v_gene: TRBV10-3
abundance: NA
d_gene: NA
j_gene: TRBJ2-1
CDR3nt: TGTGCCATCAGTGACGTGGGAAAGGGCACCTACAATGAGCAGTTCTTC
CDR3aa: CAISDVGKGTYNEQFF

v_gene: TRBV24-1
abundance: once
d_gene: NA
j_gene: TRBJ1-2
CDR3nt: TGTGCCACCAGTGGCGATCCTAGTGGCTACACCTTC
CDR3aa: CATSGDPSGYTF

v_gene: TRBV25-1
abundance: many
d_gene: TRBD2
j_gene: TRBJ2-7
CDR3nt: TGTGCCAGCAAGTCTTGGACTAGCGGGAGTGGGGCCTACGAGCAGTACTTC
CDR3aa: CASKSWTSGSGAYEQYF

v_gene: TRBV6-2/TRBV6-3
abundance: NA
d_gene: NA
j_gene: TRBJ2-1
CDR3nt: TGTGCCAGCAAGAGATACAATGAGCAGTTCTTC
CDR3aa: CASKRYNEQFF